This record concerns one T cell receptor beta chain sequence. The CDR3 sequence is 15 residues long. Germline V CDR1 and CDR2: SGHTA, FQGNSA. Trimming removed 3 bases from V and 4 bases from J; junction bases left unmatched: 7. The record originates from a study of technical replicates of blood from several donors. Measured with immunoSEQ multiplex PCR; TCRdb has only the in-frame clones, and not every one. The table includes about 64,000 clones, 75% to 90% detected once. Sequencing was carried out using PBMCs. This clonotype originated in a human donor in good health. Some clones in this sample may be carry-over from other donors' samples. V usage is TRBV7-2 and J usage is TRBJ2-7, with 9 bases aligning to TRBD2. DNA for the CDR3: TGTGCCAGCAGCTTGGCTAGCGGGGTCCCGTACGAGCAGTACTTC. As protein: CASSLASGVPYEQYF.